The 18 T cell receptor beta chains listed next were all sequenced from one sample in a study of OX40 agonist ivuxolimab in advanced cancers. Produced via immunoSEQ multiplex PCR; TCRdb's table is partial and in-frame only. The top ten hold about 4% of the sample, which has fewer than 75,000 clones, 87% seen once. The specimen was CD4+ or CD8+ T cells sorted from blood, collected in a trial of the OX40 agonist ivuxolimab. Every receptor here comes from an adult with an advanced solid tumor such as melanoma, head and neck, liver or kidney cancer.

This clone was observed a few times. The CDR3 DNA is TGTGCCAGCAGCTTAGTAGTGTTGGGTTCGGGGTTCACTGAAGCTTTCTTT. It encodes CASSLVVLGSGFTEAFF. J is TRBJ1-1 and V is TRBV7-6; D gene ambiguous. CDR1 and CDR2 (germline): SGHVS, FNYEAQ. Deletions cut 1 base from V and 4 bases from J, with 19 bases between. This CDR3 is 17 amino acids long.

V gene TRBV7-6 combines with J gene TRBJ2-5, with TRBD2 as a possible D gene (6 bases). Deletions cut 5 bases from V and 2 bases from J, with 18 bases between. Germline CDR1 and CDR2: SGHVS and FNYEAQ. The CDR3 covers 16 residues. In DNA form, the CDR3 reads TGTGCCAGCAGCCCCTCCCTGACGGGAGTTCAAGAGACCCAGTACTTC. Translating it yields CASSPSLTGVQETQYF.

The chain links TRBV18 to TRBJ1-3; perhaps TRBD1 as D (6 bases). Germline CDR1 KGHSH, CDR2 LQKENI. V was cut by 2 bases and J by 4 bases, with 9 bases left in between. The CDR3 sequence is 14 residues long. CDR3 amino acids: CASSPIGQGNTIYF. CDR3 in DNA: TGTGCCAGCTCACCAATCGGACAGGGAAACACCATATATTTT.

The gene calls are TRBV4-1 and TRBJ1-2; D unclear. Germline V lookup: CDR1 MGHRA, CDR2 YSYEKL. Trimming removed 1 base from V and 5 bases from J, with 11 bases in between. The CDR3 loop spans 14 amino acids. DNA of the CDR3: TGCGCCAGCAGCCAAGTAGACGGGAGGTATGGCTACACCTTC. Translated: CASSQVDGRYGYTF.

The chain has TRBV4-3 and TRBJ1-1; D is perhaps TRBD1 (6 bases). The CDR3 has 15 residues. Trimming took off 0 bases at V and 7 bases at J, with 15 bases between the two ends. Germline CDR1 and CDR2: LGHNA and YSLEER. CDR3 nucleotide sequence: TGCGCCAGCAGCCAAGATAGTCAGGGGTTGAATGAAGCTTTCTTT. Amino acids: CASSQDSQGLNEAFF.

V gene TRBV10-3 combines with J gene TRBJ1-2, with D perhaps TRBD1 (5 bases). Germline assignment: CDR1 ENHRY and CDR2 SYGVKD. The CDR3 is 16 amino acids. Between the trimmed V and J ends, which lost 4 bases and 0 bases, there was a span of 15 bases. The CDR3 here is CAISGKGDGSNYGYTF. The CDR3, as DNA: TGTGCCATCAGTGGGAAAGGGGACGGTTCTAACTATGGCTACACCTTC.

The CDR3 DNA reads as TGTGCCAGCAGCCTCAGGGGGCTGGGGACTGAAGCTTTCTTT. Protein sequence: CASSLRGLGTEAFF. The rearrangement uses TRBV28 and TRBJ1-1; 8 nucleotides match TRBD1. The V gene's germline CDR1 is MDHEN and CDR2 SYDVKM. Unmatched junction bases numbered 8, after V lost 6 bases and J lost 5 bases. The CDR3 covers 14 residues. Complete variable domain (other parts from reference TRBV28 and TRBJ1-1): DVKVTQSSRYLVKRTGEKVFLECVQDMDHENMFWYRQDPGLGLRLIYFSYDVKMKEKGDIPEGYSVSREKKERFSLILESASTNQTSMYLCASSLRGLGTEAFFGQGTRLTVV.

This chain uses TRBV2 with TRBJ1-5, with a tentative D call TRBD1 (5 bases). V gave up 5 bases and J gave up 1 base, with 12 bases separating them. Germline CDR1 reads SNHLY; CDR2 reads FYNNEI. The CDR3 contains 15 residues. The CDR3 reads CASSFRVASNQPQHF. In DNA form, the CDR3 reads TGTGCCAGCAGTTTCAGGGTTGCGAGCAATCAGCCCCAGCATTTT. Full variable domain (missing parts from reference TRBV2 and TRBJ1-5): EPEVTQTPSHQVTQMGQEVILRCVPISNHLYFYWYRQILGQKVEFLVSFYNNEISEKSEIFDDQFSVERPDGSNFTLKIRSTKLEDSAMYFCASSFRVASNQPQHFGDGTRLSIL.

This clone was counted a single time. The V gene is TRBV18, the J gene TRBJ2-4; D may be TRBD1 (6 bases). The CDR3 loop spans 16 amino acids. Deletions cut 4 bases from V and 0 bases from J, with 13 bases between. The germline V gene encodes CDR1 KGHSH and CDR2 LQKENI. This CDR3 reads CASSQGQLIAKNIQYF. In nucleotides, the CDR3 is TGTGCCAGCTCACAAGGACAGCTAATAGCCAAAAACATTCAGTACTTC.

The V call is TRBV6-5, the J call TRBJ1-1; D ambiguous. The V end lost 6 bases, the J end lost 1 base, and 9 bases lay between the germline ends. Germline loops: CDR1 MNHEY, CDR2 SVGAGI. This CDR3 comprises 13 residues. The CDR3 is CASRAPGNTEAFF. The CDR3 nucleotides are TGTGCCAGCAGAGCCCCAGGGAACACTGAAGCTTTCTTT.

The gene calls are TRBV11-3 and TRBJ1-2; D call uncertain. The CDR3 length is 13 residues. Trimming left V 0 bases short and J 9 bases short, with 11 bases between. Germline V gives CDR1 SGHNT, CDR2 YENEEA. CDR3 in DNA: TGTGCCAGCAGCTTAGAATATGGGTCCCGCTACACCTTC. This codes for CASSLEYGSRYTF.

This rearrangement joins TRBV11-2 to TRBJ2-7; TRBD2 aligns across 10 bases. The junction had 16 bases not matched to a gene; V was cut back by 4 bases and J by 7 bases. CDR3 size: 17 residues. Germline V gene data show CDR1 as SGHAT and CDR2 as FQNNGV. The CDR3 bases are TGTGCCAGCAGCTCCCCCCGTGTTAGCGGGGGGTCTGGAGAGCAGTACTTC. Protein: CASSSPRVSGGSGEQYF.

This clone was seen a single time. The chain uses TRBV13 and TRBJ2-2; a weak D match, TRBD2 (6 bases). Germline V CDR1 and CDR2: PRHDT, FYEKMQ (reference sequence). CDR3 length: 14 residues. V was pared by 3 bases and J by 1 base, with 6 bases between. The CDR3 bases are TGTGCCAGCAGCTTTAGCGGGAACACCGGGGAGCTGTTTTTT. This codes for CASSFSGNTGELFF.

This clone appeared once. The chain has TRBV11-2 and TRBJ1-1; unclear D gene. This CDR3 contains 14 residues. Trimming stripped 0 bases from V and 0 bases from J, with 5 bases between. Germline V gene sequence: CDR1 SGHAT, CDR2 FQNNGV. The CDR3 nucleotides read TGTGCCAGCAGCTTAGATCTTGTGAACACTGAAGCTTTCTTT. It specifies CASSLDLVNTEAFF.

The V call is TRBV30, the J call TRBJ1-3; D call uncertain. Trimming cost V 4 bases and J 2 bases, with 12 bases left between them. The V gene's germline CDR1 is GTSNPN and CDR2 SVGIG (reference sequence). The CDR3 is 14 residues long. The CDR3 DNA is TGTGCCTGGAAGCTACCGGGTACTGGAAACACCATATATTTT. Its protein product is CAWKLPGTGNTIYF.

The chain carries TRBV9 and TRBJ2-7; 10 positions match TRBD1. The CDR3 covers 13 residues. The V and J ends lost 4 bases and 5 bases, in that order; junction bases with no gene match: 3. The germline V gene encodes CDR1 SGDLS and CDR2 YYNGEE. The DNA for the CDR3 is TGTGCCAGCAGCCGGGACAGGGGCGACGAGCAGTACTTC. Its protein product is CASSRDRGDEQYF.

The J gene is TRBJ1-2, the V gene TRBV4-3, with a tentative D call TRBD1 (5 bases). Germline V gene lookup returns CDR1 LGHNA and CDR2 YSLEER. The germline V and J ends were trimmed by 1 base and 4 bases, with 7 bases remaining between them. There are 13 residues in the CDR3. The CDR3 nucleotides are TGCGCCAGCAGCCAAGGAAGGGGCTATGGCTACACCTTC. Protein sequence: CASSQGRGYGYTF.

DNA of the CDR3: TGTGCCAGCAGCTTAGTCGGGGGATCTAATGAAAAACTGTTTTTT. Residues: CASSLVGGSNEKLFF. This chain joins TRBV7-2 and TRBJ1-4, with a possible D match to TRBD1 (5 bases). Germline loops: CDR1 SGHTA, CDR2 FQGNSA. V was pared by 1 base and J by 3 bases, with 9 bases between. This CDR3 contains 15 residues.